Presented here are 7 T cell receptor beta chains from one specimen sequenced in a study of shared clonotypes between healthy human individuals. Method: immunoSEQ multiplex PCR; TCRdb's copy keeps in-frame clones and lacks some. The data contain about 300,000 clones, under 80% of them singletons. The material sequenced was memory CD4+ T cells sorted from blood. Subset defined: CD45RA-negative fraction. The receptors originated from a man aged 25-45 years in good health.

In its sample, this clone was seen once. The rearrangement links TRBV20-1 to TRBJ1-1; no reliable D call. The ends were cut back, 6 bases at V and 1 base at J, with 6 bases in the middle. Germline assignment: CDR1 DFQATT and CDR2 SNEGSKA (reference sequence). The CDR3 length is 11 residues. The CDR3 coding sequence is TGCAGTGCCCTGTCGAACACTGAAGCTTTCTTT. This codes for CSALSNTEAFF.

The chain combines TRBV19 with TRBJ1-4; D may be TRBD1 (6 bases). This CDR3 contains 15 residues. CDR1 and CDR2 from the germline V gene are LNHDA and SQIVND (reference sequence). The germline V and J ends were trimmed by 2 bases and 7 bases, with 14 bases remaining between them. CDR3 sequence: CASSINTPRGEKLFF. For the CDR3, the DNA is TGTGCCAGTAGTATAAATACCCCCAGGGGTGAAAAACTGTTTTTT.

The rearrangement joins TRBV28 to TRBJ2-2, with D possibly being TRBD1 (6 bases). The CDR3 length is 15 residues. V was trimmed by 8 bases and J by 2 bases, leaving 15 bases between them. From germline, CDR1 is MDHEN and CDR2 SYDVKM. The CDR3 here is CASRVPGQNTGELFF. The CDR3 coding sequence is TGTGCCAGCCGAGTCCCGGGACAAAACACCGGGGAGCTGTTTTTT.

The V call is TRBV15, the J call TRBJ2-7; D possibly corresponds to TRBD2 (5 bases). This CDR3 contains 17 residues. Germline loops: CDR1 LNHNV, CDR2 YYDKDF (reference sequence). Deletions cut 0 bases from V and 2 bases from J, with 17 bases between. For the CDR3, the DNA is TGTGCCACCAGCAGAGATCTCGGCGGGTACGGAACCTACGAGCAGTACTTC. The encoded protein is CATSRDLGGYGTYEQYF.

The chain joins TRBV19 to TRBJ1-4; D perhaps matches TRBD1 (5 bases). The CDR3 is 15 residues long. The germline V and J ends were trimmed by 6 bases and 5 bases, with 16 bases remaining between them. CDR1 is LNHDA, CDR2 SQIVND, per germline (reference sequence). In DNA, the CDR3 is TGTGCCAGTAGACCCCGCGGGACGGAAAATGAAAAACTGTTTTTT. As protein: CASRPRGTENEKLFF.

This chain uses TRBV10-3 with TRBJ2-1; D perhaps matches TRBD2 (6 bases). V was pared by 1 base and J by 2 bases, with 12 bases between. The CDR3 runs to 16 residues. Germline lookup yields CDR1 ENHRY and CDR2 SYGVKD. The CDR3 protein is CAISELGLSTYNEQFF. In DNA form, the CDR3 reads TGTGCCATCAGTGAGTTGGGACTGTCGACCTACAATGAGCAGTTCTTC.

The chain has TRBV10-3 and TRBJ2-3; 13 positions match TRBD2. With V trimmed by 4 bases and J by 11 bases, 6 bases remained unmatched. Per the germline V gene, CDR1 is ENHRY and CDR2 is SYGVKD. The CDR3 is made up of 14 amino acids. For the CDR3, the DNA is TGTGCCATCAGTGTAACTAGCGGGAGGGAGGTGCAGTATTTT. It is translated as CAISVTSGREVQYF.